What follows are 13 T cell receptor beta chains derived from one specimen sequenced in a study of identifying expanded T cells in peripheral blood. Libraries were prepared by immunoSEQ multiplex PCR; TCRdb keeps only in-frame clonotypes and omits some of them. This table holds approximately 110,000 clones, around nine tenths found once. Sequenced input: blood. The receptors come from a person aged 18-70 years in good health.

This chain links TRBV29-1 with TRBJ1-2; D gene unclear. V was clipped by 0 bases and J by 4 bases, with 12 bases between them. Germline CDR1 and CDR2: SQVTM and ANQGSEA. The CDR3 length is 14 residues. The CDR3 nucleotides read TGCAGCGTTGAAGATATGGACCGCACCTATGGCTACACCTTC. It specifies CSVEDMDRTYGYTF.

The chain couples TRBV6-6 to TRBJ2-2; no firm D call. The length of the CDR3 is 15 residues. The V gene lost 2 bases and the J gene lost 3 bases, with 10 bases spanning the gap. Germline V lookup: CDR1 MNHNY, CDR2 SVGAGI (reference sequence). The CDR3 DNA reads TGTGCCAGCAGTTACGTGGCTCTCCACACCGGGGAGCTGTTTTTT. The encoded protein is CASSYVALHTGELFF.

This chain links TRBV7-9 with TRBJ2-5; 7 nucleotides align to TRBD1. The CDR3 covers 14 residues. CDR1 is SEHNR and CDR2 is FQNEAQ in the germline V gene (reference sequence). J lost 2 bases, V lost 2 bases, and 2 bases had no gene match. The CDR3 loop reads CASSLPGQQETQYF. In DNA, the CDR3 is TGTGCCAGCAGCTTACCGGGACAGCAAGAGACCCAGTACTTC.

The chain joins TRBV5-1 to TRBJ1-1; D call uncertain. CDR1 and CDR2 from the germline V gene are SGHRS and YFSETQ. V was pared by 3 bases and J by 6 bases, with 9 bases between. The CDR3 totals 12 residues. CDR3 DNA sequence: TGCGCCAGCAGCTCTCCGAGTCCTGAAGCTTTCTTT. This gives the protein CASSSPSPEAFF.

The chain uses TRBV27 and TRBJ2-7; D possibly corresponds to TRBD2 (5 bases). The germline V gene has CDR1 MNHEY and CDR2 SMNVEV (reference sequence). V was shortened by 8 bases and J by 5 bases, with 25 bases between the two germline ends. The CDR3 loop spans 16 amino acids. The CDR3 reads CASSRGRWAGQDEQYF. CDR3 coding DNA: TGTGCCAGCTCCCGAGGCAGGTGGGCGGGTCAGGACGAGCAGTACTTC.

The genes are TRBV7-9 and TRBJ2-3; D possibly corresponds to TRBD2 (5 bases). The CDR3 length is 16 residues. Germline CDR1 and CDR2: SEHNR and FQNEAQ (reference sequence). V lost 7 bases to trimming and J lost 1 base, with 18 bases between them. CDR3 amino acids: CASTRPGFGGTDTQYF. The CDR3 DNA reads TGTGCCAGCACCCGGCCTGGATTCGGGGGCACAGATACGCAGTATTTT.

The chain employs TRBV4-1 and TRBJ2-3; tentative D call: TRBD2 (6 bases). Looked up from germline, CDR1 is MGHRA and CDR2 is YSYEKL. V lost 7 bases to trimming and J lost 1 base, with 18 bases between them. The CDR3 totals 16 residues. The CDR3 here is CASTLTSSGGTDTQYF. DNA of the CDR3: TGCGCCAGCACCCTAACCAGCTCGGGGGGCACAGATACGCAGTATTTT.

In this sample, this clone turned up once. The CDR3 sequence: CASSLPRVQETQYF. The CDR3 DNA sequence: TGTGCCAGCAGCTTGCCACGGGTACAAGAGACCCAGTACTTC. The chain combines TRBV5-4 with TRBJ2-5; D not certain. The CDR3 covers 14 residues. V lost 1 base and J lost 2, with 9 bases in between. Germline assignment: CDR1 SGHNT and CDR2 YYREEE (reference sequence).

The V and J genes are TRBV2 and TRBJ1-1, with D possibly TRBD1 on 6 matching bases. V lost 5 bases and J 3 bases, leaving 13 bases between the germline ends. The germline V gene has CDR1 SNHLY and CDR2 FYNNEI. The CDR3 runs to 14 residues. The CDR3 nucleotides are TGTGCCAGCAGTCCCTATCGGACAGACACTGAAGCTTTCTTT. This codes for CASSPYRTDTEAFF.

The chain has TRBV7-8 and TRBJ1-1; D not resolved. The CDR3 contains 14 residues. V dropped 0 bases and J dropped 2 bases, with 7 bases sitting between them. Germline V gene data show CDR1 as SGHVS and CDR2 as FQNEAQ. CDR3 region: CASSLADSNTEAFF. CDR3 nucleotide sequence: TGTGCCAGCAGCTTAGCGGATAGTAACACTGAAGCTTTCTTT.

The V and J genes are TRBV5-1 and TRBJ1-5; D is uncertain. The CDR3 is made up of 13 amino acids. Deletions cut 0 bases from V and 11 bases from J, with 12 bases between. The germline gives CDR1 SGHRS, CDR2 YFSETQ. The CDR3 DNA reads TGCGCCAGCAGCTTGGACGGTGGGGAGGCCCAGCATTTT. This sequence encodes CASSLDGGEAQHF.

V is TRBV5-6 and J is TRBJ2-1, with no clear D. V was trimmed by 3 bases and J by 6 bases, leaving 13 bases between them. CDR1 is SGHDT and CDR2 is YYEEEE in the germline V gene. The CDR3 has 14 residues. CDR3 amino acids: CASSSTPAINEQFF. DNA of the CDR3: TGTGCCAGCAGCTCTACCCCTGCTATCAATGAGCAGTTCTTC.

The rearrangement links TRBV7-2 to TRBJ1-1; D may be TRBD1 (6 bases). Germline CDR1 SGHTA, CDR2 FQGNSA. V was cut by 1 base and J by 1 base, with 13 bases left in between. The CDR3 has 16 amino acids. Here the CDR3 reads CASSLGLLRGNTEAFF. In nucleotides, the CDR3 is TGTGCCAGCAGCTTAGGCCTGCTCAGGGGGAACACTGAAGCTTTCTTT.